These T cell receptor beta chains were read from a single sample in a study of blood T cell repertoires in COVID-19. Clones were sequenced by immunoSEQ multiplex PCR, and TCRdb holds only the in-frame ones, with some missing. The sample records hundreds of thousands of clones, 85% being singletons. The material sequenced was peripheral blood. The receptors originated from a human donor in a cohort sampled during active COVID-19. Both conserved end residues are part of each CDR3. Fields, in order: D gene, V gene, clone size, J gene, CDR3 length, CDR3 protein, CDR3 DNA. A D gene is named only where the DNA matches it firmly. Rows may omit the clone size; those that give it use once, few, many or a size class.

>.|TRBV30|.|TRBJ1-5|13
CAWRAGVDQPQHF
TGTGCCTGGAGAGCGGGGGTGGATCAGCCCCAGCATTTT
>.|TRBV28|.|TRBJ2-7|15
CASSLLTTSTTEQYF
TGTGCCAGCAGTTTACTAACTACGAGTACGACCGAGCAGTACTTC
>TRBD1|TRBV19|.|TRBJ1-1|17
CASRQPPPGQGNTEAFF
TGTGCCAGTAGACAACCTCCACCGGGACAGGGGAACACTGAAGCTTTCTTT
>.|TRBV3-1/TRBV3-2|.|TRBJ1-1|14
CASSQEQPNTEAFF
TGTGCCAGCAGCCAAGAACAACCCAACACTGAAGCTTTCTTT
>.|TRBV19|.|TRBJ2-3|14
CASTQRVITDTQYF
TGTGCCAGTACCCAGCGGGTGATCACAGATACGCAGTATTTT
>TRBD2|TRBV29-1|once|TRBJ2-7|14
CSVYLAGGANEQYF
TGCAGCGTTTATCTAGCGGGAGGAGCAAACGAGCAGTACTTC
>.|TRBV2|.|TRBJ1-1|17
CASSDMGALKEDTEAFF
TGTGCCAGCAGTGACATGGGGGCCCTAAAGGAGGACACTGAAGCTTTCTTT
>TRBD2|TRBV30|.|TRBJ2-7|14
CAWTPGLAAYEQYF
TGTGCCTGGACCCCGGGACTAGCGGCCTACGAGCAGTACTTC
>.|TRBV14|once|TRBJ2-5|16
CAQTGAQGGYQETQYF
TGTGCCCAAACCGGGGCACAGGGCGGGTACCAAGAGACCCAGTACTTC
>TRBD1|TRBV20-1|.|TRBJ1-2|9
CTDRDGYTF
TGCACCGACAGGGATGGCTACACCTTC
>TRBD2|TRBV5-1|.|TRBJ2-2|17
CASSSIPSGRNTGELFF
TGCGCCAGCAGCAGCATCCCTAGCGGGAGAAACACCGGGGAGCTGTTTTTT
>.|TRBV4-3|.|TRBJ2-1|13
CASSQEGGNEQFF
TGCGCCAGCAGCCAAGAAGGGGGTAATGAGCAGTTCTTC
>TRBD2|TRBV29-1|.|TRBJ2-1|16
CSVVLRREGFHNEQFF
TGCAGCGTTGTATTACGGCGGGAGGGTTTCCACAATGAGCAGTTCTTC
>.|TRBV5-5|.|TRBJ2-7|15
CASSLVKFNRDEQYF
TGTGCCAGCAGCTTGGTTAAGTTTAACAGGGACGAGCAGTACTTC
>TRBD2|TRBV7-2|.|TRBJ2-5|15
CASSLVGTRQETQYF
TGTGCCAGCAGCTTAGTCGGGACTAGGCAAGAGACCCAGTACTTC
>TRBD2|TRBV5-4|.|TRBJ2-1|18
CASSLPPGGGGLGNEQFF
TGTGCCAGCAGCCTGCCCCCCGGGGGGGGAGGTTTAGGGAATGAGCAGTTCTTC
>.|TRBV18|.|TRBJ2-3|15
CASSPTRSSTDTQYF
TGTGCCAGCTCACCTACTAGGTCTAGCACAGATACGCAGTATTTT